A single sample is the source of the 27 T cell receptor beta chains below, sequenced in a study of T cell responses to AZD1222 COVID-19 vaccine. Repertoires were generated with immunoSEQ multiplex PCR, while TCRdb's copy carries only in-frame clones and drops some. Here the sample spans 90,000 to 100,000 clones, about 81% being singletons. The material was peripheral blood, obtained 28 days after the second AZD1222 dose. These receptors were obtained from an adult who received the AZD1222 COVID-19 vaccine.

The rearrangement joins TRBV15 to TRBJ1-2; 10 bases are a match to TRBD1. The CDR3 runs 17 residues. The trim removed 2 bases at V and 3 bases at J, leaving 9 bases unmatched. Germline V gives CDR1 LNHNV, CDR2 YYDKDF (reference sequence). Here the CDR3 reads CATSRSGPGQGDYGYTF. In DNA form, the CDR3 reads TGTGCCACCAGCAGATCTGGGCCCGGACAGGGGGACTATGGCTACACCTTC. The full variable domain, its missing parts supplied by reference TRBV15 and TRBJ1-2, is DAMVIQNPRYQVTQFGKPVTLSCSQTLNHNVMYWYQQKSSQAPKLLFHYYDKDFNNEADTPDNFQSRRPNTSFCFLDIRSPGLGDTAMYLCATSRSGPGQGDYGYTFGSGTRLTVV.

The V gene is TRBV4-3, the J gene TRBJ1-4, with 7 bases matching TRBD1. Germline V gene sequence: CDR1 LGHNA, CDR2 YSLEER. After removal of 0 bases from V and 0 bases from J, the junction contained 4 bases not matched to a gene. The CDR3 covers 17 residues. CDR3 sequence reads: CASSQDFGTATNEKLFF. The CDR3 nucleotides read TGCGCCAGCAGCCAAGATTTCGGGACAGCAACTAATGAAAAACTGTTTTTT.

The rearrangement joins TRBV5-1 to TRBJ2-2, with TRBD1 matching 7 bases. Germline lookup yields CDR1 SGHRS and CDR2 YFSETQ. This CDR3 spans 17 amino acids. Trimming took 4 bases from V and 4 from J; bases not matched to a gene: 13. The CDR3 DNA reads as TGCGCCAGCAGCCCTGGTATAGGGGGCGCGTCCACCGGGGAGCTGTTTTTT. This translates into CASSPGIGGASTGELFF.

As to this clone: The junction departs from the called germline gene at one end, perhaps through a read error. The chain uses TRBV27 and TRBJ1-1; D ambiguous. Germline V gene lookup returns CDR1 MNHEY and CDR2 SMNVEV (reference sequence). The CDR3 loop spans 13 amino acids. CDR3 in amino acids: CATWGTVNAEAFF. In nucleotides, the CDR3 is TGTGCCACTTGGGGAACCGTGAACGCTGAAGCTTTCTTT.

This clone has just one count. The rearrangement joins TRBV19 to TRBJ1-2; tentatively, D is TRBD1 (5 bases). The germline CDR1 and CDR2 sequences are LNHDA and SQIVND (reference sequence). V was pared by 5 bases and J by 5 bases, with 24 bases between. This CDR3 contains 17 residues. The CDR3 protein is CASSVQGSGRRLYGYTF. The CDR3, as DNA: TGTGCCAGTAGTGTCCAGGGAAGTGGAAGGCGCTTATATGGCTACACCTTC.

The sample holds a few counts of this clone. The chain links TRBV6-6 to TRBJ2-5, with D maybe TRBD2 (7 bases). Germline lookup yields CDR1 MNHNY and CDR2 SVGAGI (reference sequence). The CDR3 runs 14 residues. Trimming cost V 4 bases and J 5 bases, with 14 bases left between them. CDR3 DNA sequence: TGTGCCAGCAGTTCCCTGGGGGGGCAGGAGACCCAGTACTTC. Its protein is CASSSLGGQETQYF.

The V call is TRBV28, the J call TRBJ1-2, with D tentatively TRBD1 (5 bases). V lost 5 bases and J 0 bases, leaving 10 bases between the germline ends. Per germline, CDR1 MDHEN and CDR2 SYDVKM. CDR3 length: 14 residues. CDR3 nucleotide sequence: TGTGCCAGCAGTGGGACTCCTACTAACTATGGCTACACCTTC. This encodes CASSGTPTNYGYTF.

This chain uses TRBV10-3 with TRBJ1-1; TRBD1 might be the D (5 bases). CDR1 and CDR2 from the germline V gene are ENHRY and SYGVKD. The V and J ends lost 5 bases and 0 bases respectively, with 10 bases between them. The CDR3 totals 14 residues. CDR3: CAISQTELNTEAFF. CDR3 nucleotides: TGTGCCATCAGTCAGACAGAGCTGAACACTGAAGCTTTCTTT.

CDR3 residues: CASNPQGAVWQYF. DNA of the CDR3: TGTGCCAGTAATCCTCAGGGAGCAGTATGGCAGTACTTC. The chain combines TRBV19 with TRBJ2-7; either TRBD1 or TRBD2 may supply D (5 bases each). This CDR3 region has 13 residues. Trimming pared 7 bases from V and 9 bases from J, leaving 19 bases between. The V gene's germline CDR1 is LNHDA and CDR2 SQIVND (reference sequence).

The chain links TRBV7-2 to TRBJ1-2, with D possibly being TRBD1 (5 bases). CDR1 and CDR2 (germline): SGHTA, FQGNSA. Between the trimmed V and J ends, which lost 3 bases and 6 bases, there was a span of 14 bases. The CDR3 sequence is 14 residues long. CDR3 loop: CASSFGGFKNGYTF. The CDR3 coding sequence is TGTGCCAGCAGCTTCGGGGGGTTTAAGAATGGCTACACCTTC. The whole variable domain, filled in from reference TRBV7-2 and TRBJ1-2, reads GAGVSQSPSNKVTEKGKDVELRCDPISGHTALYWYRQSLGQGLEFLIYFQGNSAPDKSGLPSDRFSAERTGGSVSTLTIQRTQQEDSAVYLCASSFGGFKNGYTFGSGTRLTVV.

This clone was picked up one time. This sequence joins TRBV27 and TRBJ2-1; D unclear. CDR1 is MNHEY and CDR2 is SMNVEV in the germline V gene (reference sequence). This CDR3 has 12 residues. V lost 10 bases to trimming and J lost 4 bases, with 11 bases between them. Here the CDR3 DNA reads TGTGCCACCCTTACCGGTTACAATGAGCAGTTCTTC. Its protein product is CATLTGYNEQFF.

CDR3 DNA: TGTGCCAGCAGCTTAGCAGGGGTTGGTCAGCCCCAGCATTTT. This gives the protein CASSLAGVGQPQHF. The chain is built from TRBV7-8 and TRBJ1-5, with D perhaps TRBD1 (5 bases). This CDR3 spans 14 amino acids. With 0 bases removed from V and 6 bases from J, the gap between germline ends came to 9 bases. Germline CDR1 is SGHVS and CDR2 is FQNEAQ.

V usage is TRBV6-5 and J usage is TRBJ1-5, with D perhaps TRBD1 (5 bases). V was cut by 5 bases and J by 0 bases, with 11 bases left in between. Looked up from germline, CDR1 is MNHEY and CDR2 is SVGAGI. The CDR3 length is 15 residues. The CDR3 sequence is CASSKYDSSNQPQHF. DNA for the CDR3: TGTGCCAGCAGTAAGTACGACAGTAGCAATCAGCCCCAGCATTTT.

This chain joins TRBV6-2 or TRBV6-3 and TRBJ2-4; 7 positions match TRBD2. The CDR3 is 17 residues long. Per germline, CDR1 MNHEY and CDR2 SVGEGT. The V gene end was trimmed by 6 bases and the J gene end by 1 base; junction bases not matched to a gene: 12. CDR3 nucleotide sequence: TGTGCCAGCAGCCCACCGACAAGGGGAGGGGCCAAAAACATTCAGTACTTC. It is translated as CASSPPTRGGAKNIQYF.

The chain carries TRBV3-1 (or the pseudogene TRBV3-2) and TRBJ1-1, with no clear D. Germline V gene data show CDR1 as LGHDT and CDR2 as YNNKEL (reference sequence). The germline V and J ends were trimmed by 0 bases and 6 bases, with 8 bases remaining between them. This CDR3 spans 13 amino acids. The CDR3 here is CASSQESGSEAFF. In DNA, the CDR3 is TGTGCCAGCAGCCAAGAGTCGGGGTCTGAAGCTTTCTTT.

This sequence joins TRBV30 and TRBJ1-3; tentatively, D is TRBD1 (6 bases). The germline V gene has CDR1 GTSNPN and CDR2 SVGIG (reference sequence). This CDR3 is 13 amino acids long. Deletions cut 5 bases from V and 2 bases from J, with 10 bases between. CDR3 in amino acids: CAWAGVPGNTIYF. In DNA, the CDR3 is TGTGCCTGGGCAGGGGTGCCTGGAAACACCATATATTTT.

The chain employs TRBV18 and TRBJ2-2, with 7 nucleotides matching TRBD2. J gave up 4 bases and V 3 bases, and 5 bases lay outside the gene matches. This CDR3 has 15 residues. Germline V gene sequence: CDR1 KGHSH, CDR2 LQKENI. CDR3 DNA: TGTGCCAGCTCACCTACTAGCGAAACCACCGGGGAGCTGTTTTTT. This translates into CASSPTSETTGELFF. The complete variable domain, with remaining parts taken from reference TRBV18 and TRBJ2-2, reads NAGVMQNPRHLVRRRGQEARLRCSPMKGHSHVYWYRQLPEEGLKFMVYLQKENIIDESGMPKERFSAEFPKEGPSILRIQQVVRGDSAAYFCASSPTSETTGELFFGEGSRLTVL.

This clone has only one observation. J is TRBJ2-7 and V is TRBV19; the D gene is possibly TRBD1 (6 bases). The V gene lost 6 bases and the J gene lost 2 bases, with 17 bases spanning the gap. Looked up from germline, CDR1 is LNHDA and CDR2 is SQIVND (reference sequence). This CDR3 has 15 residues. The CDR3 here is CASRGVQTGAYEQYF. The CDR3 coding sequence is TGTGCCAGTAGGGGGGTTCAGACAGGAGCCTACGAGCAGTACTTC.

The V gene is TRBV5-8, the J gene TRBJ1-3; TRBD1 might be the D (6 bases). Germline V CDR1 and CDR2: SGHTS, YDEGEE. This CDR3 is built from 15 residues. Trimming took 0 bases from V and 4 from J, leaving 11 bases between them. CDR3 DNA: TGTGCCAGCAGCTTGGGGTCAGGGGTCGGAAACACCATATATTTT. Translating gives CASSLGSGVGNTIYF.

This clone was observed a few times. The chain is built from TRBV6-5 and TRBJ1-6, with unresolved D. V shed 5 bases and J shed 7 bases, with 6 bases lying between them. Looked up from germline, CDR1 is MNHEY and CDR2 is SVGAGI. CDR3 length: 12 residues. CDR3: CASSPQNSPLHF. In DNA, the CDR3 is TGTGCCAGCAGTCCTCAAAATTCACCCCTCCACTTT.

This sequence joins TRBV29-1 and TRBJ1-1; 10 bases map to TRBD1. The CDR3 contains 14 residues. Germline V lookup: CDR1 SQVTM, CDR2 ANQGSEA. With 6 bases clipped from V and 0 bases from J, the junction kept 4 bases outside the gene matches. The CDR3 sequence: CSVATGGLNTEAFF. The CDR3 DNA reads TGCAGCGTCGCGACAGGGGGCCTGAACACTGAAGCTTTCTTT.

Written as DNA, the CDR3 is TGTGCCAGCAGCTCTACCCGGGTAGCGGGATATCAAAACATTCAGTACTTC. Translating gives CASSSTRVAGYQNIQYF. This chain links TRBV7-9 with TRBJ2-4, with 8 positions matching TRBD2. Germline V gene lookup returns CDR1 SEHNR and CDR2 FQNEAQ (reference sequence). Germline trimming cut 4 bases from V and 5 bases from J; bases unmatched to any gene: 13. This CDR3 is 17 amino acids long.

This chain joins TRBV12-3 or TRBV12-4 and TRBJ1-2, with D possibly being TRBD1 (5 bases). The CDR3 loop spans 13 amino acids. Trimming stripped 6 bases from V and 9 bases from J, with 17 bases between. The CDR3 region has the DNA TGTGCCAGCAGCCCCCGTGGGGGGGGGAGCTACACCTTC. Encoded protein: CASSPRGGGSYTF.

The count of this clone is one. The gene calls are TRBV6-5 and TRBJ1-2; D not certain. Per the germline V gene, CDR1 is MNHEY and CDR2 is SVGAGI. The CDR3 is made up of 13 amino acids. V was pared by 5 bases and J by 4 bases, with 11 bases between. As DNA, the CDR3 is TGTGCCAGCAGTACCGAACAGATCTATGGCTACACCTTC. Protein product: CASSTEQIYGYTF.

CDR3 protein: CSANLHGYTF. The CDR3, as DNA: TGCAGTGCCAATCTACATGGCTACACCTTC. The J gene is TRBJ1-2, the V gene TRBV20-1; unclear D gene. Germline CDR1 reads DFQATT; CDR2 reads SNEGSKA (reference sequence). This CDR3 is 10 amino acids long. V lost 6 bases and J 6 bases, leaving 8 bases between the germline ends.

The chain joins TRBV4-1 to TRBJ1-4; D is uncertain. The CDR3 loop spans 17 amino acids. CDR1 is MGHRA and CDR2 is YSYEKL in the germline V gene. V was cut by 0 bases and J by 8 bases, with 19 bases left in between. CDR3 nucleotide sequence: TGCGCCAGCAGCCAAGATGGAGCAGAGACCACCGCGGAAAAACTGTTTTTT. Its protein product is CASSQDGAETTAEKLFF.

The rearrangement joins TRBV6-6 to TRBJ2-7; TRBD1 agrees at 9 bases. The trim removed 5 bases at V and 7 bases at J, leaving 12 bases unmatched. Germline assignment: CDR1 MNHNY and CDR2 SVGAGI (reference sequence). The CDR3 runs 15 residues. For the CDR3, the DNA is TGTGCCAGCAGTCCCCCGGGACAGGGTGTTTATGAGCAGTACTTC. This translates into CASSPPGQGVYEQYF.